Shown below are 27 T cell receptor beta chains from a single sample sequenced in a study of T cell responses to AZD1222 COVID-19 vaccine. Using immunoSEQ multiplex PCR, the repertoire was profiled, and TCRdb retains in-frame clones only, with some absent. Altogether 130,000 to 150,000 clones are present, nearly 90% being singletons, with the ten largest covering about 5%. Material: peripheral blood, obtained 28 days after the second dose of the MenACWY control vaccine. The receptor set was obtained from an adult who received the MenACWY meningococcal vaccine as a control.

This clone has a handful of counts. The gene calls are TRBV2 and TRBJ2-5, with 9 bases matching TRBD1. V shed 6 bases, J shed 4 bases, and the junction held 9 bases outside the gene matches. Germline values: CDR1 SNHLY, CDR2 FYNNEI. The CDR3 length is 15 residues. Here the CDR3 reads CASRVGTGYRETQYF. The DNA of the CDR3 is TGTGCCAGCAGGGTTGGGACAGGGTATCGAGAGACCCAGTACTTC.

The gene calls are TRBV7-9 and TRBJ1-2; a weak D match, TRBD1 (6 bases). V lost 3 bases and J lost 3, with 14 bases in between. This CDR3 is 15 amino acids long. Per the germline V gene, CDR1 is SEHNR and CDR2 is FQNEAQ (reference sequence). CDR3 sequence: CASSFRGGAHYGYTF. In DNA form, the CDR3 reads TGTGCCAGCAGCTTCCGTGGGGGCGCCCACTATGGCTACACCTTC.

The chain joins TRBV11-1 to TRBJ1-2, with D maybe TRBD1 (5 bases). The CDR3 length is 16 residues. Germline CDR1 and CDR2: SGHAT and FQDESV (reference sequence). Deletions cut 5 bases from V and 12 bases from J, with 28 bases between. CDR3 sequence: CASSRTDSGTSYTNTF. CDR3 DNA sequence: TGTGCCAGCAGCCGTACAGATTCCGGGACGAGCTACACCAACACCTTC.

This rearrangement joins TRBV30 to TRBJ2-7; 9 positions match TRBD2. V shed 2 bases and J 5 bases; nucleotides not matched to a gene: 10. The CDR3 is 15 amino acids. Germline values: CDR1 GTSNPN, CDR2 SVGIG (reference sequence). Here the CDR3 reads CAWSPGLAGVDEQYF. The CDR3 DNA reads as TGTGCCTGGAGTCCCGGTTTAGCGGGAGTCGACGAGCAGTACTTC.

CDR3 residues: CASASVAIANTGELFF. The CDR3 region has the DNA TGTGCCAGCGCAAGCGTTGCGATTGCGAACACCGGGGAGCTGTTTTTT. The gene calls are TRBV18 and TRBJ2-2, with D unclear. Germline V gene data show CDR1 as KGHSH and CDR2 as LQKENI. The V end lost 8 bases, the J end lost 0 bases, and 16 bases lay between the germline ends. This CDR3 is 16 amino acids long. The complete variable domain, with remaining parts taken from reference TRBV18 and TRBJ2-2, reads NAGVMQNPRHLVRRRGQEARLRCSPMKGHSHVYWYRQLPEEGLKFMVYLQKENIIDESGMPKERFSAEFPKEGPSILRIQQVVRGDSAAYFCASASVAIANTGELFFGEGSRLTVL.

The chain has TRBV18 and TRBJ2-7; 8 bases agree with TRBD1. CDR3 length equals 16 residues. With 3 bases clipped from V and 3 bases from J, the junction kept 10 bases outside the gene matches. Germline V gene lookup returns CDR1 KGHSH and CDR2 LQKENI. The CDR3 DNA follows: TGTGCCAGCTCACCGGGTCAGGGGGCTTTCAACTACGAGCAGTACTTC. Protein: CASSPGQGAFNYEQYF.

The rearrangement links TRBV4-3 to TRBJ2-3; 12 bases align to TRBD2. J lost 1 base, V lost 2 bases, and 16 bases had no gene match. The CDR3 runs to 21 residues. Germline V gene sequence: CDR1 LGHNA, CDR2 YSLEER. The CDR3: CASSQLLRLAGAGGGTDTQYF. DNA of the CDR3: TGCGCCAGCAGCCAACTATTGAGACTAGCGGGAGCGGGGGGTGGCACAGATACGCAGTATTTT.

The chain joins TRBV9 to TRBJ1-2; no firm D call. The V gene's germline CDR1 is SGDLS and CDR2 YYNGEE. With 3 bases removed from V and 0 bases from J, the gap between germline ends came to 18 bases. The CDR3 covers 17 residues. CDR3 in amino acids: CASSGPRVGRTNYGYTF. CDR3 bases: TGTGCCAGCAGCGGACCCCGGGTTGGGCGTACTAACTATGGCTACACCTTC.

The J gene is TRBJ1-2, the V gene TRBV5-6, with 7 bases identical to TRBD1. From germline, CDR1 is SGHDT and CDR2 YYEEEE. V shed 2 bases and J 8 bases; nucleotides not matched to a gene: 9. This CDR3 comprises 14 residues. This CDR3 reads CASSFQGGTGGYTF. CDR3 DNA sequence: TGTGCCAGCAGCTTTCAGGGGGGCACGGGAGGCTACACCTTC.

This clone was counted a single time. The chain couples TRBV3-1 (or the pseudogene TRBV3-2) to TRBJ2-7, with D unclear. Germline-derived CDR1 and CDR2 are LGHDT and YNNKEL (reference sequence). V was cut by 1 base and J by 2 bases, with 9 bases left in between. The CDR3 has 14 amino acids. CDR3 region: CASSQGLGTYEQYF. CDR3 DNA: TGTGCCAGCAGCCAAGGACTGGGAACCTACGAGCAGTACTTC.

Here the CDR3 DNA reads TGTGCCACCGGACGCAGAGTTCCCGCCATGGATGAGCAGTTCTTC. It is translated as CATGRRVPAMDEQFF. The chain couples TRBV6-5 to TRBJ2-1; D remains unclear. Trimming stripped 10 bases from V and 8 bases from J, with 24 bases between. Looked up from germline, CDR1 is MNHEY and CDR2 is SVGAGI. The CDR3 is 15 amino acids.

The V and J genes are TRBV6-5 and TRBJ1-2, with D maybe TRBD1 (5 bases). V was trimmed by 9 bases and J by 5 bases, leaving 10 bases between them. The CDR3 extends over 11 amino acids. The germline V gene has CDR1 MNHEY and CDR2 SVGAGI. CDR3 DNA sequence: TGTGCCAGTGACAGTACGTATGGCTACACCTTC. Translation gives CASDSTYGYTF.

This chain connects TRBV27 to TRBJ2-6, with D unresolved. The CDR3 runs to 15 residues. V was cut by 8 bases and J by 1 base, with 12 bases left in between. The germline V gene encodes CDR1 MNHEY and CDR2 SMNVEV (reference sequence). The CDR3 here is CASHPRGSGANVLTF. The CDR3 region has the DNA TGTGCCAGCCACCCCCGAGGTTCTGGGGCCAACGTCCTGACTTTC.

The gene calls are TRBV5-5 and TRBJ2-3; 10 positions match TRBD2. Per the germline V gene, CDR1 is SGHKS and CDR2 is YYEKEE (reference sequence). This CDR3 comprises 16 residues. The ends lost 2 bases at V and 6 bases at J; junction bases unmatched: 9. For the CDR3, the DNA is TGTGCCAGCAGCTTAGGGGGGCTAGCGGGAGTGGATACGCAGTATTTT. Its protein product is CASSLGGLAGVDTQYF. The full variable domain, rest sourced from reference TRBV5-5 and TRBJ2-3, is DAGVTQSPTHLIKTRGQQVTLRCSPISGHKSVSWYQQVLGQGPQFIFQYYEKEERGRGNFPDRFSARQFPNYSSELNVNALLLGDSALYLCASSLGGLAGVDTQYFGPGTRLTVL.

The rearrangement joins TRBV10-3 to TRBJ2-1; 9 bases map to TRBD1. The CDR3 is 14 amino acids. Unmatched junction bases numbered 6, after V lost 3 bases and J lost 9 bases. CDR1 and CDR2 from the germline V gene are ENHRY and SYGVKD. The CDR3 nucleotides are TGTGCCATCAGTGAAGGGACAGGGTCGGGTGAGCAGTTCTTC. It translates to CAISEGTGSGEQFF.

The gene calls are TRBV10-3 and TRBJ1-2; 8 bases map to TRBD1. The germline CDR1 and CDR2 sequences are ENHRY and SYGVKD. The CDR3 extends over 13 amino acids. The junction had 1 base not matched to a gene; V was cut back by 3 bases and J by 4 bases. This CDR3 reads CAISDTGGYGYTF. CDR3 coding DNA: TGTGCCATCAGTGATACAGGGGGCTATGGCTACACCTTC.

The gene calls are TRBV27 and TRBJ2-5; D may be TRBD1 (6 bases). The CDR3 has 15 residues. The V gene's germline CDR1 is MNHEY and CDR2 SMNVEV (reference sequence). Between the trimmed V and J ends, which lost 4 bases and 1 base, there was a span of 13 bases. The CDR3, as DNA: TGTGCCAGCAGTTGGGACAACACCTTCCAAGAGACCCAGTACTTC. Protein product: CASSWDNTFQETQYF.

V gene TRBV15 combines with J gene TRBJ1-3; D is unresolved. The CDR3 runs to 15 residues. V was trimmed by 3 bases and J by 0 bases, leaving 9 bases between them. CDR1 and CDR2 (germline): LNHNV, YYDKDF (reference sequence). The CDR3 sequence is CATSRNLGSGNTIYF. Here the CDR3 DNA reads TGTGCCACCAGCAGGAACCTAGGCTCTGGAAACACCATATATTTT.

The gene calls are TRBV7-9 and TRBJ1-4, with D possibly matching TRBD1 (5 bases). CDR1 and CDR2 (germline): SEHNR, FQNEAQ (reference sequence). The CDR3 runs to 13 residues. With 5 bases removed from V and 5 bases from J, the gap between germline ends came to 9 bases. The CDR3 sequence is CASSVRGNEKLFF. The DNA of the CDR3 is TGTGCCAGCAGCGTCCGGGGGAATGAAAAACTGTTTTTT.

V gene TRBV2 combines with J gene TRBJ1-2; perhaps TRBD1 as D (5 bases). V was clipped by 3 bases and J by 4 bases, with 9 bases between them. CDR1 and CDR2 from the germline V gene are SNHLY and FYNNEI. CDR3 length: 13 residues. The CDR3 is CASSDRALYGYTF. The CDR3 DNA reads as TGTGCCAGCAGTGACAGGGCTCTCTATGGCTACACCTTC.

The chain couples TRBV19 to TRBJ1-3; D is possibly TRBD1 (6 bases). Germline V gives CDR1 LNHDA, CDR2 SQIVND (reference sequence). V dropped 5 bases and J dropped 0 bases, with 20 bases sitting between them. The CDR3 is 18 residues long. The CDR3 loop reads CASSASQGKANSGNTIYF. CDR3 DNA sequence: TGTGCCAGTAGTGCGTCTCAGGGGAAGGCAAACTCTGGAAACACCATATATTTT.

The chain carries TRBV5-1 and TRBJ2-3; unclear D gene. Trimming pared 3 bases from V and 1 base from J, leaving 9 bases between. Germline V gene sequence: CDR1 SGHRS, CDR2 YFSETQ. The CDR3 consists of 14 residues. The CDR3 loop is CASSSSWGTDTQYF. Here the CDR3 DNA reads TGCGCCAGCAGCTCAAGTTGGGGCACAGATACGCAGTATTTT.

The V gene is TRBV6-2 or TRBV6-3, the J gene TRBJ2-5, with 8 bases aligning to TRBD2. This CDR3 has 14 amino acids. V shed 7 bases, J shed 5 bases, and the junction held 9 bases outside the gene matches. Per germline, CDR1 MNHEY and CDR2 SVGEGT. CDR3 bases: TGTGCCAGCACCCCTCGGACTAGCTGGGAGACCCAGTACTTC. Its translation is CASTPRTSWETQYF.

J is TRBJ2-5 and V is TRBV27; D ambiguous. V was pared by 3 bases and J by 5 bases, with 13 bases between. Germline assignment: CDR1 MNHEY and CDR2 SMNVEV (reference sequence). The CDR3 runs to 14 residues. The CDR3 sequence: CASSFSVPWETQYF. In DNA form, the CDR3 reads TGTGCCAGCAGTTTCTCCGTCCCGTGGGAGACCCAGTACTTC.

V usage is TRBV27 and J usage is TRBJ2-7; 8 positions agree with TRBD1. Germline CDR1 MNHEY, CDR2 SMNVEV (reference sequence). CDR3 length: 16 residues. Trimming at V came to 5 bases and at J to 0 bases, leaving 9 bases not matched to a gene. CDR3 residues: CASSPEGQGYSYEQYF. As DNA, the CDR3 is TGTGCCAGCAGTCCAGAAGGACAGGGCTACTCCTACGAGCAGTACTTC.

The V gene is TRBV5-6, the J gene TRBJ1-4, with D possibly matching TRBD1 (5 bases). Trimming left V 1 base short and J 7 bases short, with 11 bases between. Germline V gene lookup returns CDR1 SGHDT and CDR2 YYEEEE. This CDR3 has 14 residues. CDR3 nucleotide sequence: TGTGCCAGCAGCTTGTTGGGGGTGGGTGAAAAACTGTTTTTT. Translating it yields CASSLLGVGEKLFF.

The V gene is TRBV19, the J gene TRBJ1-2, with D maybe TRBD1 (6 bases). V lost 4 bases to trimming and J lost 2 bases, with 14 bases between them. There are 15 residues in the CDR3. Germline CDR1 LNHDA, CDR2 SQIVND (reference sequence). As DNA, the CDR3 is TGTGCCAGTAGTACCAGGACAGCGGCGAACTATGGCTACACCTTC. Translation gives CASSTRTAANYGYTF.